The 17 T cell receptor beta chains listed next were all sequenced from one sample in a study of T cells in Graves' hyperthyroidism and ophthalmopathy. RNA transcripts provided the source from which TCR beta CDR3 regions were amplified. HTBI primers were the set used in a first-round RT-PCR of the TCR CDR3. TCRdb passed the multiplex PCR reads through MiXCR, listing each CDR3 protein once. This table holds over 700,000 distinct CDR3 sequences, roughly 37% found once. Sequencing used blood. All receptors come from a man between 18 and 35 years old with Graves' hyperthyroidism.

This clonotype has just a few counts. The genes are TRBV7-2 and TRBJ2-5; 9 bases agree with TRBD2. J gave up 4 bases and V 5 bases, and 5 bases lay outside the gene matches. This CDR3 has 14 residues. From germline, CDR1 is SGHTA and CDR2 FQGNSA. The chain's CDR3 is CASSLGLAPETQYF. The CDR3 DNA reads TGTGCCAGCAGCCTGGGACTAGCCCCAGAGACCCAGTACTTC.

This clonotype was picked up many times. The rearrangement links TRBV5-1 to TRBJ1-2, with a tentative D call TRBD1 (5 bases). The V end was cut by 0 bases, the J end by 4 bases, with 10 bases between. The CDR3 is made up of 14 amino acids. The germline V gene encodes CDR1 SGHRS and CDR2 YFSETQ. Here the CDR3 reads CASSLEDIIYGYTF. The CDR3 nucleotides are TGCGCCAGCAGCTTGGAGGACATCATCTATGGCTACACCTTC.

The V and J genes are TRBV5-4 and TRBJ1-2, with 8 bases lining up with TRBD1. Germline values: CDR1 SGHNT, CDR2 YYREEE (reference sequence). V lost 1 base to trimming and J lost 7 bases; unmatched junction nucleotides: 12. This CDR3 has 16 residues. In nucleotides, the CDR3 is TGTGCCAGCAGCTTGTTTGAACGTGGTACAGGGGGTGGCTACACCTTC. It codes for CASSLFERGTGGGYTF.

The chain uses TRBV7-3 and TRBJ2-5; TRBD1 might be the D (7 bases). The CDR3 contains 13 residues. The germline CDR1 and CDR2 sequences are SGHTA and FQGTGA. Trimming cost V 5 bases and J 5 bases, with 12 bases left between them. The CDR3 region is CASSRRGQETQYF. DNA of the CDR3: TGTGCCAGCAGCCGGAGGGGGCAGGAGACCCAGTACTTC.

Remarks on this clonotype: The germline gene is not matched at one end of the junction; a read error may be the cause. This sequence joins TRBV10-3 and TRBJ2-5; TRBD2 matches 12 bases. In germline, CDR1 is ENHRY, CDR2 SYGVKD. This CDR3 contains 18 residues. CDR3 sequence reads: CASSQRWTSGVYQETQYF. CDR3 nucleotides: TGTGCCAGCAGTCAACGATGGACTAGCGGGGTTTACCAAGAGACCCAGTACTTC.

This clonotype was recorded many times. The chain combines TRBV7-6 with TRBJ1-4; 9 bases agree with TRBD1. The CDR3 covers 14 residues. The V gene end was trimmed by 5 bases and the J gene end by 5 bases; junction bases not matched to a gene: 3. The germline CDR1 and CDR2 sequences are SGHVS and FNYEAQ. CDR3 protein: CASSKGQGNEKLFF. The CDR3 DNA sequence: TGTGCCAGCAGCAAAGGACAGGGGAATGAAAAACTGTTTTTT.

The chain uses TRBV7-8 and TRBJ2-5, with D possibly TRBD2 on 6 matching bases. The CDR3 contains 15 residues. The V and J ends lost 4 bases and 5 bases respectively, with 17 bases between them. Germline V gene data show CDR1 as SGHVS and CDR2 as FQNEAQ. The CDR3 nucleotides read TGTGCCAGCAGCTGGGGGGTGGGCACCGGGGAGACCCAGTACTTC. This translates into CASSWGVGTGETQYF.

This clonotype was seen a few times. The CDR3 DNA reads as TGCAGCGCTGGGTTACAGGGACCCGGTGGAACTAATGAAAAACTGTTTTTT. As protein: CSAGLQGPGGTNEKLFF. This chain uses TRBV29-1 with TRBJ1-4; a possible D gene is TRBD1 (6 bases). This CDR3 has 17 amino acids. CDR1 is SQVTM and CDR2 is ANQGSEA in the germline V gene. V lost 7 bases, J lost 1 base, and 22 bases lay in between. Full variable domain (missing parts from reference TRBV29-1 and TRBJ1-4): SAVISQKPSRDICQRGTSLTIQCQVDSQVTMMFWYRQQPGQSLTLIATANQGSEATYESGFVIDKFPISRPNLTFSTLTVSNMSPEDSSIYLCSAGLQGPGGTNEKLFFGSGTQLSVL.

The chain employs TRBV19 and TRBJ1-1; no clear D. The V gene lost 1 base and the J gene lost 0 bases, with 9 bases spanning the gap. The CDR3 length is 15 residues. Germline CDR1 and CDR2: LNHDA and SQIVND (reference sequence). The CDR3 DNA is TGTGCCAGTAGTATAGGACCCAGGATGAACACTGAAGCTTTCTTT. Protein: CASSIGPRMNTEAFF. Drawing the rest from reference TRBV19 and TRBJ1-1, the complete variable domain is DGGITQSPKYLFRKEGQNVTLSCEQNLNHDAMYWYRQDPGQGLRLIYYSQIVNDFQKGDIAEGYSVSREKKESFPLTVTSAQKNPTAFYLCASSIGPRMNTEAFFGQGTRLTVV.

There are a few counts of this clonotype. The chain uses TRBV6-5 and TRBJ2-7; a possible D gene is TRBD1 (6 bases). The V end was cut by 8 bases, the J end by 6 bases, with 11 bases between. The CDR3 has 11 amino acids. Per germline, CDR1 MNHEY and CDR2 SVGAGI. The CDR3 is CASGPQGEQYF. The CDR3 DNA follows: TGTGCCAGCGGACCACAGGGCGAGCAGTACTTC.

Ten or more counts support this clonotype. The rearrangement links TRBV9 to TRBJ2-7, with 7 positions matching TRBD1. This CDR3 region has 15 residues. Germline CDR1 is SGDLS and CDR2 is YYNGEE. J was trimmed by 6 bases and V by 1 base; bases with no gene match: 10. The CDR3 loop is CASSVNVGAGGEQYF. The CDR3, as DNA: TGTGCCAGCAGCGTAAATGTCGGGGCAGGGGGCGAGCAGTACTTC. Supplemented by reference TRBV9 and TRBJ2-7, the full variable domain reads DSGVTQTPKHLITATGQRVTLRCSPRSGDLSVYWYQQSLDQGLQFLIQYYNGEERAKGNILERFSAQQFPDLHSELNLSSLELGDSALYFCASSVNVGAGGEQYFGPGTRLTVT.

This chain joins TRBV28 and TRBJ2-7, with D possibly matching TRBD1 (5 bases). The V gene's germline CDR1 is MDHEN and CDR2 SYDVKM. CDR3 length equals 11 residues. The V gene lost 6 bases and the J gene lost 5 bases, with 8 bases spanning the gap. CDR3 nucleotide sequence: TGTGCCAGCAGAAACAGGAACGAGCAGTACTTC. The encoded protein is CASRNRNEQYF.

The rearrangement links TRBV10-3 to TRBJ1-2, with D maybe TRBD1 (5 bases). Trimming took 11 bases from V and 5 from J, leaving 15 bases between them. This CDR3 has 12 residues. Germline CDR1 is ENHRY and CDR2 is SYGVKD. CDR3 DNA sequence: TGTGCCGGCAGTTCTCAGGGATATGGCTACACCTTC. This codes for CAGSSQGYGYTF.

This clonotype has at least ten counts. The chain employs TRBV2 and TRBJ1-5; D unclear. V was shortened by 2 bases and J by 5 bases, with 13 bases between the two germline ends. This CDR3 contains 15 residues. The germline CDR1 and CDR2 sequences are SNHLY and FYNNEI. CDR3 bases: TGTGCCAGCAGTGAATATAGGGCGCTTGATCAGCCCCAGCATTTT. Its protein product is CASSEYRALDQPQHF.

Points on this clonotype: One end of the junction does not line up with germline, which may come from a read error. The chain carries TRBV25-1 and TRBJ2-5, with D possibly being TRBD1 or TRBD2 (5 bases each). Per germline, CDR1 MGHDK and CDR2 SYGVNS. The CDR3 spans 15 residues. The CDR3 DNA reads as TGCGCCAGCAGCCAAGATTTTGGGGGAGAAGAGACCCAGTACTTC. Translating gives CASSQDFGGEETQYF.

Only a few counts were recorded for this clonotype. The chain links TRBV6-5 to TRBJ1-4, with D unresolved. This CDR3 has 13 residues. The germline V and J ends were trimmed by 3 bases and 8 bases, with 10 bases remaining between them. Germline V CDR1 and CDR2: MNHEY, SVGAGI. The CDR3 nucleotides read TGTGCCAGCAGTTATCTCGACAACGAAAAACTGTTTTTT. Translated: CASSYLDNEKLFF.

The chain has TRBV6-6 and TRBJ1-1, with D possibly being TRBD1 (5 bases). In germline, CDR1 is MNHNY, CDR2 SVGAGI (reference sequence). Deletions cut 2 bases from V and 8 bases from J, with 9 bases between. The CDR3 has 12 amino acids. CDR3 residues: CASSYLGQEAFF. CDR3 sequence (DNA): TGTGCCAGCAGTTACCTGGGGCAGGAAGCTTTCTTT.